This TCR beta chain stems from a study of control samples from healthy donors and cancer patients. Germline loops: CDR1 SGDLS, CDR2 YYNGEE. V gave up 4 bases and J gave up 9 bases; unmatched junction bases: 12. The CDR3 spans 15 residues. Only in-frame clones appear in the TCRdb table, and some are missing; sequencing was by immunoSEQ multiplex PCR. The table has about 170,000 clones, 90% to 95% seen once. The chain uses TRBV9 and TRBJ2-1; 8 bases match TRBD1. This sequence was found in a woman in her fifties or sixties in good health. The sequencing sample was made of blood. CDR3 sequence: CASSPNPTGDSEQFF. In DNA form, the CDR3 reads TGTGCCAGCAGCCCTAACCCGACAGGGGATAGTGAGCAGTTCTTC. Complete variable domain (other parts from reference TRBV9 and TRBJ2-1): DSGVTQTPKHLITATGQRVTLRCSPRSGDLSVYWYQQSLDQGLQFLIQYYNGEERAKGNILERFSAQQFPDLHSELNLSSLELGDSALYFCASSPNPTGDSEQFFGPGTRLTVL.